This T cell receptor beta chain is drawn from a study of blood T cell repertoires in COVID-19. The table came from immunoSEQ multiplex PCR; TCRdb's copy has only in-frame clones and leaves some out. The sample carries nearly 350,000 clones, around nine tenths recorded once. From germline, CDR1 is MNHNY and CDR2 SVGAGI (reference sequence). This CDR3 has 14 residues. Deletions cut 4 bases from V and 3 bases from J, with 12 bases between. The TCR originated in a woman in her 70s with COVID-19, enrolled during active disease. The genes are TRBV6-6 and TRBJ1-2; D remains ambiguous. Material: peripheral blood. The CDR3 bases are TGTGCCAGCAGTTTCCCCCCAGAGGACTATGGCTACACCTTC. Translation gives CASSFPPEDYGYTF.